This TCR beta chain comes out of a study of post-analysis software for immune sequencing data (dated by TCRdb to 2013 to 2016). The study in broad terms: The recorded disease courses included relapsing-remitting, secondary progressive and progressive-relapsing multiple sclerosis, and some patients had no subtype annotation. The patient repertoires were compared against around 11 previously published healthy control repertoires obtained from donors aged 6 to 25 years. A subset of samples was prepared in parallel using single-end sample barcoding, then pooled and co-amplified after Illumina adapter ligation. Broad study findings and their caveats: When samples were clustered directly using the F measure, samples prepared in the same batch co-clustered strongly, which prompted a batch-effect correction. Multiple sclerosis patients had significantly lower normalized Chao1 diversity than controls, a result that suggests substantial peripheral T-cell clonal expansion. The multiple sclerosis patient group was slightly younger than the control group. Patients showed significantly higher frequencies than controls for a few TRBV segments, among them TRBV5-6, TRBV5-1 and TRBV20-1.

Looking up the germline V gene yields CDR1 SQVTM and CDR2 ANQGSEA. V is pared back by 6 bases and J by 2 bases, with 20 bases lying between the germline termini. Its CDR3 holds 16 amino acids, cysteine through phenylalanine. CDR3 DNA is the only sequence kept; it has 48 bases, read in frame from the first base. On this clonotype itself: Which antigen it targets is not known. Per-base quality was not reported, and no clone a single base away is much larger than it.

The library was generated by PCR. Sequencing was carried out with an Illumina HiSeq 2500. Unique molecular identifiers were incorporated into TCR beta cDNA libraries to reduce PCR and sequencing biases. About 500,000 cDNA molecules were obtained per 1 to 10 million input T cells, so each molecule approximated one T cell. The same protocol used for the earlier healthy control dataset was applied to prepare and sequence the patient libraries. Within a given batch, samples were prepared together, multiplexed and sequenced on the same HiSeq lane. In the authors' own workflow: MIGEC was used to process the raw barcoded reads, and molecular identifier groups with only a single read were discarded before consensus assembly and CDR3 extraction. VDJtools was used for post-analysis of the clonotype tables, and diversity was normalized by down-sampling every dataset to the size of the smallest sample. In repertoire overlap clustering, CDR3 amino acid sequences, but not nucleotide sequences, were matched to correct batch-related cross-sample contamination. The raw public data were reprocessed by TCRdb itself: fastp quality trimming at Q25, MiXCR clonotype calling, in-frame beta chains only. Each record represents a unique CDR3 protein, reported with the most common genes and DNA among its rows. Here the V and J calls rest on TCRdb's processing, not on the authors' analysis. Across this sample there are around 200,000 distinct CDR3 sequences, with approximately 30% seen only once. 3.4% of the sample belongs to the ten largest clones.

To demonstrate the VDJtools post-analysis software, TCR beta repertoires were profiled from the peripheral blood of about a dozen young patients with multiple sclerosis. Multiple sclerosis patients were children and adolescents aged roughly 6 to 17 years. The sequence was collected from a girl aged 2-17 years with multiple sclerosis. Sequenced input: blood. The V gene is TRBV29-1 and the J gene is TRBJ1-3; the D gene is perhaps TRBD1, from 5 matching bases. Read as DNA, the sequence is TGCAGCGTCACTTCGGGCTCAGGGATACCTGGAAACACCATATATTTT. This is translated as CSVTSGSGIPGNTIYF.